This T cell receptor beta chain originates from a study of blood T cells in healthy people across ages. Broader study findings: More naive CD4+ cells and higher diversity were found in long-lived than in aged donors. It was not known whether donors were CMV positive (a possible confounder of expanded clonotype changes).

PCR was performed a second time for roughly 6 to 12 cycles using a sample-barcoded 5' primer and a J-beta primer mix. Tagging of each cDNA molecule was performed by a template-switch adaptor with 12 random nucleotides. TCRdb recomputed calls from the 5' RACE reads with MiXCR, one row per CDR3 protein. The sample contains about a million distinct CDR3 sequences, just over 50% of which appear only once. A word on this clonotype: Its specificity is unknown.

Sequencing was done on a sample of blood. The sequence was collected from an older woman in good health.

The CDR3 region is CAKRSQETQYF. DNA for the CDR3: TGCGCCAAACGTTCACAAGAGACCCAGTACTTC. This rearrangement joins TRBV5-1 to TRBJ2-5; D gene uncertain. V lost 9 bases and J 2 bases, leaving 8 bases between the germline ends. The CDR3 has 11 residues. The germline V gene encodes CDR1 SGHRS and CDR2 YFSETQ.